This TCR beta chain was captured in a study of cytomegalovirus exposure and HLA in healthy donors. Findings of the study overall: An observed cluster of highly shared sequence variants was recorded as a likely sequencing artifact.

As for this clone: Its antigen remains unknown. Mismatch with germline at one junction end may stem from a read error.

The CDR3 loop spans 15 amino acids. Germline V CDR1 and CDR2: SSHAT, FNYEAQ (reference sequence). A multiplex PCR was run with 60 Vbeta primers and 13 Jbeta primers. The assay was immunoSEQ multiplex PCR, and TCRdb's table has in-frame clones only and misses some. The sample has 150,000 to 180,000 clones, 60% to 85% seen once. The V gene is TRBV7-7, the J gene TRBJ2-7, with D possibly TRBD1 on 6 matching bases. The receptor's source is a woman in her thirties or forties in good health and CMV-seronegative. Input material: PBMCs. The CDR3 here is CASSEARGSSYEQYF. Written as DNA, the CDR3 is TGTGCTAGCAGCGAGGCTAGGGGGAGCTCCTACGAGCAGTACTTC.